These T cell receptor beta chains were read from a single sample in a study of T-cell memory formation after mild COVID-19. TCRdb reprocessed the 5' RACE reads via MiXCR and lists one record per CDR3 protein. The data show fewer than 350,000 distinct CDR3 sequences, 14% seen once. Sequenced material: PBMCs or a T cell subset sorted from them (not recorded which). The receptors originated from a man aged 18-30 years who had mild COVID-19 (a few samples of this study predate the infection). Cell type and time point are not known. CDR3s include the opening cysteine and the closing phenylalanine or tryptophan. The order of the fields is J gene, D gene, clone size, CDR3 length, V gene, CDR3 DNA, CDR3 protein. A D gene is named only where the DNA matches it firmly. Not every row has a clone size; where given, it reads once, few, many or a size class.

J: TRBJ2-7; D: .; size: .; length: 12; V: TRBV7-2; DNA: TGTGCCAGCTTAGGTGGGGGCTACGAGCAGTACTTC; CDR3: CASLGGGYEQYF
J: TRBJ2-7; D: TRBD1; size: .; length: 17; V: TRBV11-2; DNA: TGTGCCAGCAGCTTCAACCCGAGGACAGGGTTACCCTACGAGCAGTACTTC; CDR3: CASSFNPRTGLPYEQYF
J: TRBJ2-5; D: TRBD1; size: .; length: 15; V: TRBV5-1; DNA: TGCGCCAGCAGCACCGGGACAGGTCCTCAGGAGACCCAGTACTTC; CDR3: CASSTGTGPQETQYF
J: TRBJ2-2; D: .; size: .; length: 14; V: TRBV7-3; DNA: TGTGCCAGCAGCTTTGACAGCAACACCGGGGAGCTGTTTTTT; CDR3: CASSFDSNTGELFF
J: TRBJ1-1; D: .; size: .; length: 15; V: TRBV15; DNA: TGTGCCACCAGCGGACGACAGGATGGGGTCTCTGAAGCTTTCTTT; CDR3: CATSGRQDGVSEAFF
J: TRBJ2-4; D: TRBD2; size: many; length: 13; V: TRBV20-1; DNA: TGCAGTGTAAAGCGGGGGGAGATTGACATTCAGTACTTC; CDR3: CSVKRGEIDIQYF
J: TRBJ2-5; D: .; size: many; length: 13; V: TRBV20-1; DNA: TGCAGTGCCTTTATCCGGGGAGGAGAGACCCAGTACTTC; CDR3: CSAFIRGGETQYF
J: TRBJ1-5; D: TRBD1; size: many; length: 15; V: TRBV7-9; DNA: TGTGCCAGCAGCCGAGGACAGGGGCCTAATCAGCCCCAGCATTTT; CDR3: CASSRGQGPNQPQHF
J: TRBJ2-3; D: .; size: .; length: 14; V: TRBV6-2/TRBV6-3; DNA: TGTGCCAGCAGTTGGGACTTTTCCAGGGATACGCAGTATTTT; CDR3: CASSWDFSRDTQYF
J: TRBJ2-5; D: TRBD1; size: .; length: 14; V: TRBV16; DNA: TGTGCCAGCAGCCAAACAGGGGGCGAAGAGACCCAGTACTTC; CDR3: CASSQTGGEETQYF
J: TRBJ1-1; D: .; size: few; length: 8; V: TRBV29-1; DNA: TGCAGCGTGGTGGAGGCTTTCTTT; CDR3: CSVVEAFF
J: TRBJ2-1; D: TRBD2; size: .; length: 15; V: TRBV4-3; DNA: TGCGCCAGCAGCCAAGATGTACTAGCGGGGGGGGAACAGTTCTTC; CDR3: CASSQDVLAGGEQFF
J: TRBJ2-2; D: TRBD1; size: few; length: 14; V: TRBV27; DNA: TGTGCCAGCAGACAGGGGGCGAGAACCGGGGAGCTGTTTTTT; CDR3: CASRQGARTGELFF
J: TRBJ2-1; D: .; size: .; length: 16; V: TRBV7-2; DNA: TGTGCCAGCAGCTCGGGGCCCGCGGGGATGGGGAATGAGCAGTTCTTC; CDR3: CASSSGPAGMGNEQFF
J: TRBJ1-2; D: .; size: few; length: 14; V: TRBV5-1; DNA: TGCGCCAGCAGCCCAGGATTAGTAGAATATGGCTACACCTTC; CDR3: CASSPGLVEYGYTF
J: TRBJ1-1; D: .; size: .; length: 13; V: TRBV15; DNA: TGTGCCACCAGCGTACCAGGAGGGACTGAAGCTTTCTTT; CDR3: CATSVPGGTEAFF
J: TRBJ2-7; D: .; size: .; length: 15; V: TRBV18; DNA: TGTGCCAGCTCACCTGGAACCTCAAACTCCTACGAGCAGTACTTC; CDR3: CASSPGTSNSYEQYF
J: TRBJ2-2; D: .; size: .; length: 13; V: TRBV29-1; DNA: TGCAGCGTTTTGGGTCCTAACACCGGGGAGCTGTTTTTT; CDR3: CSVLGPNTGELFF
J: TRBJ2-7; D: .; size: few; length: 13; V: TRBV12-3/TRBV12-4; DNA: TGTGCCAGCAGTTTTAACAGGGAAAGCGAGCAGTACTTC; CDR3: CASSFNRESEQYF
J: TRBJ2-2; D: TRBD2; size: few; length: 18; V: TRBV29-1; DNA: TGCAGCGTTGTGGGTTGGACTAGCGGGGGGTCAAACACCGGGGAGCTGTTTTTT; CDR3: CSVVGWTSGGSNTGELFF
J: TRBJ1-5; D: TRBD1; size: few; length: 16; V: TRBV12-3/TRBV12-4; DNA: TGTGCCAGCAGTTCTCGGACAGGGCGCGGCAATCAGCCCCAGCATTTT; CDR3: CASSSRTGRGNQPQHF
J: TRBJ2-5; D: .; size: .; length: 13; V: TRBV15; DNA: TGTGCCACCAGCCCGGGGTCACGGGAGACCCAGTACTTC; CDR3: CATSPGSRETQYF
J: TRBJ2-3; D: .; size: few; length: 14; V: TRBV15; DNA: TGTGCCACCAGCAGAGCAGGGCGCACAGATACGCAGTATTTT; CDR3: CATSRAGRTDTQYF
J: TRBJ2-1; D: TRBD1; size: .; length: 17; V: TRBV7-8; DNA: TGTGCCAGCAGCTTAGTGGCAGGGGGCTACTCCTACAATGAGCAGTTCTTC; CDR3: CASSLVAGGYSYNEQFF
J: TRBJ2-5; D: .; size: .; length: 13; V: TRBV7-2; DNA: TGTGCCAGCAGCCCGAACTTCCAAGAGACCCAGTACTTC; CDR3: CASSPNFQETQYF
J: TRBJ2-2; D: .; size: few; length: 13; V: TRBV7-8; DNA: TGTGCCAGCAGCTTATTGTGGGCCGGGGAGCTGTTTTTT; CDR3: CASSLLWAGELFF